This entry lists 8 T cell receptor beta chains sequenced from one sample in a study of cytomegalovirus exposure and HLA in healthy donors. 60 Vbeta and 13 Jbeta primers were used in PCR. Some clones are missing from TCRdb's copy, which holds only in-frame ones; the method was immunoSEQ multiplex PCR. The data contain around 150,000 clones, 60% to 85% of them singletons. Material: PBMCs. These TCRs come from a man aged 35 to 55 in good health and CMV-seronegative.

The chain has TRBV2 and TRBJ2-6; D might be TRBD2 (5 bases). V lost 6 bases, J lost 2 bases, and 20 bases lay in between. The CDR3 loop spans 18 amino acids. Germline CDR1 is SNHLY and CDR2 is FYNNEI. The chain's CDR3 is CASSLAGLGVAGANVLTF. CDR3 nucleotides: TGTGCCAGCAGCTTAGCTGGGCTCGGGGTCGCTGGGGCCAACGTCCTGACTTTC.

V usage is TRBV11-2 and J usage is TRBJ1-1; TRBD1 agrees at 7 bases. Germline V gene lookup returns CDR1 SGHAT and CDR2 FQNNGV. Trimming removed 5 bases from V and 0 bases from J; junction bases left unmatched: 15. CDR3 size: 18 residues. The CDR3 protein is CASSLGVWTGYMNTEAFF. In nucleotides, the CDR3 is TGTGCCAGCAGCCTAGGGGTTTGGACAGGTTACATGAACACTGAAGCTTTCTTT.

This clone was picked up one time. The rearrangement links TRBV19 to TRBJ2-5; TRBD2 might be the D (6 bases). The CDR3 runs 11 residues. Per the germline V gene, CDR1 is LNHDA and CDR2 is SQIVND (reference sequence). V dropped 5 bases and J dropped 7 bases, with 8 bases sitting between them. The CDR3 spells CASSGGGTQYF. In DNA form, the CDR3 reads TGTGCCAGTAGTGGGGGAGGGACCCAGTACTTC.

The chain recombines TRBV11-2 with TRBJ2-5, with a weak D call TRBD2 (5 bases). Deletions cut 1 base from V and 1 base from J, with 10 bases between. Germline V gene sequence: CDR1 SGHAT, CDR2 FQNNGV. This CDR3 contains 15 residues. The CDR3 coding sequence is TGTGCCAGCAGCTTAGGCTCCGGGATCCAAGAGACCCAGTACTTC. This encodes CASSLGSGIQETQYF.

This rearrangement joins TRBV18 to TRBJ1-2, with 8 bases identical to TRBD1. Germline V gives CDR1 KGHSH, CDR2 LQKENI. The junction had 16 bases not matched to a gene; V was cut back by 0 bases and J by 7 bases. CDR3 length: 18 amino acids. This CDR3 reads CASSPPRGQGAPRFGYTF. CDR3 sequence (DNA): TGTGCCAGCTCACCACCGCGTGGACAGGGAGCCCCACGTTTTGGCTACACCTTC.

The CDR3 spells CSVGGTGGTIYF. The CDR3 DNA is TGCAGCGTTGGAGGGACAGGAGGCACCATATATTTT. This chain uses TRBV29-1 with TRBJ1-3; 8 bases align to TRBD1. The CDR3 consists of 12 residues. V was clipped by 4 bases and J by 9 bases; unmatched bases: 5. Germline loops: CDR1 SQVTM, CDR2 ANQGSEA.

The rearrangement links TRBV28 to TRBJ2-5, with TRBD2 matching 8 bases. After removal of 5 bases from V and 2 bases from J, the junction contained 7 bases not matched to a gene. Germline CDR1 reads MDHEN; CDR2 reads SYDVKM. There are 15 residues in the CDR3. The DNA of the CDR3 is TGTGCCAGCAGTATCCTCGCGGGAGGTCAAGAGACCCAGTACTTC. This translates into CASSILAGGQETQYF.

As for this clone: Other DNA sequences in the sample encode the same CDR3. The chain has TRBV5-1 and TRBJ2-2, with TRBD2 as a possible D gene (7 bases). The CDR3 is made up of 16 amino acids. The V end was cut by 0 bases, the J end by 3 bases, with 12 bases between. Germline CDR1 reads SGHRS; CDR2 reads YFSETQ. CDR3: CASSLEGGTDTGELFF. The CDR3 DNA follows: TGCGCCAGCAGCTTGGAGGGGGGGACGGACACCGGGGAGCTGTTTTTT.